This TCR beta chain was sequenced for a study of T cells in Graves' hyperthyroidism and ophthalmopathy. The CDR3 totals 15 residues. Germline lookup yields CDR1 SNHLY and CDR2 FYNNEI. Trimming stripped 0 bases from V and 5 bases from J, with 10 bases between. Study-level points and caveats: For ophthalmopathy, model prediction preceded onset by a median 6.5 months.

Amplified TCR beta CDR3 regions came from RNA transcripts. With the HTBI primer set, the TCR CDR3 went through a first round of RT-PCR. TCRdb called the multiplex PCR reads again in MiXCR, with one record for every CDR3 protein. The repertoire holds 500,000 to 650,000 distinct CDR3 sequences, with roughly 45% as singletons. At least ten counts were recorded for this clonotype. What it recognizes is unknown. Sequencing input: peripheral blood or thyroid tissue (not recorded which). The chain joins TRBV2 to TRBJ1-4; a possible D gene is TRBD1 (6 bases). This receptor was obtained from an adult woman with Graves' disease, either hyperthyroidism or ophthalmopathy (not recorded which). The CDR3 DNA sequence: TGTGCCAGCAGTGAAGCAGGGGGTGCCAATGAAAAACTGTTTTTT. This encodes CASSEAGGANEKLFF.